This T cell receptor (beta chain) was obtained from a study of identical twins. V gave up 6 bases and J gave up 2 bases, with 7 bases separating them. The CDR3 length is 12 residues. Germline assignment: CDR1 SGHKS and CDR2 YYEKEE (reference sequence). The sample holds a few counts of this clonotype. TCRdb analysed the 5' RACE reads with MiXCR anew, one entry per CDR3 protein. The sample contains hundreds of thousands of distinct CDR3 sequences, approximately 7.3% of which appear only once. In addition, the sample was reused for a study of yellow fever vaccine responses in identical twins.

This chain links TRBV5-5 with TRBJ2-3; no clear D. This clonotype was obtained from a woman aged 18 to 35 in good health. Material for sequencing was CD8+ T cells sorted from blood. The DNA for the CDR3 is TGTGCCAGCATAGCAGACACAGATACGCAGTATTTT. Translated, it gives CASIADTDTQYF.